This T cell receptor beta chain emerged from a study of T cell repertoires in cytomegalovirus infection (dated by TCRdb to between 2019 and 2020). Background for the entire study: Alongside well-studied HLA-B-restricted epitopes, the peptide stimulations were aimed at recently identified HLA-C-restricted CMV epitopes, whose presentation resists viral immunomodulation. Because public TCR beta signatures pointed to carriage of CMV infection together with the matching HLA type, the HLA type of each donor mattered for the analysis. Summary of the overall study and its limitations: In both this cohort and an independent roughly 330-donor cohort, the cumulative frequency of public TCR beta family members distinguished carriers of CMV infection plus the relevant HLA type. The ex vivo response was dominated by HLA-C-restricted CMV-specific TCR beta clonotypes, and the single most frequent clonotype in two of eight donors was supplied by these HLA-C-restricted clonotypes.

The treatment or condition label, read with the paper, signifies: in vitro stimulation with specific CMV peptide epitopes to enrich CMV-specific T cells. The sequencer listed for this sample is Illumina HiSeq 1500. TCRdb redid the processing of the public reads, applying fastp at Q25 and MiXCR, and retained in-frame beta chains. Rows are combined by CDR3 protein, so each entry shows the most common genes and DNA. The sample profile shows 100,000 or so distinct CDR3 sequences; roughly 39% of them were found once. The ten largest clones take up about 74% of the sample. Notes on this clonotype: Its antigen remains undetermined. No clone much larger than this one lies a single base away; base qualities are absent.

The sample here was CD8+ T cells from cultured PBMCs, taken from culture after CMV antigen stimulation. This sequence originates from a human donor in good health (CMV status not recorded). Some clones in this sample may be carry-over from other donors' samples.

The DNA sequence is as follows: TGTGCCAGCAGTGGATCCTCTGGGGGCAGTTCACCCCTCCACTTT. Its product reads: CASSGSSGGSSPLHF. The chain was built from TRBV6-1 and TRBJ1-6; D gene: possibly TRBD1, on 6 matching bases. Including cysteine and phenylalanine, the CDR3 has 15 amino acids. Here the CDR3 DNA is all that survives: 45 bases in frame from base 1. V and J lose 4 bases and 9 bases, and a span of 16 bases separates them. Taken from the germline V gene, the CDR1 and CDR2 loops are MNHNS and SASEGT.